The clone carrying this T cell receptor (beta chain) was counted ten times or more. The antigen is undetermined. This entry belongs to a study of T cells in Graves' hyperthyroidism and ophthalmopathy. Study-wide findings and caveats: By a 13 V-J model, ophthalmopathy was set apart from stable hyperthyroidism. Clonotypes that were expanded in thyroid above 0.001 mostly appeared in blood too.

Germline V CDR1 and CDR2: MGHRA, YSYEKL. J was trimmed by 5 bases and V by 0 bases; bases with no gene match: 8. The CDR3 loop spans 17 amino acids. RNA transcripts yielded amplified TCR beta CDR3 regions. First-round RT-PCR of the TCR CDR3 relied on the HTBI primer set. TCRdb ran MiXCR on the multiplex PCR reads and lists one entry per CDR3 protein. The sample includes 350,000 to 400,000 distinct CDR3 sequences, approximately 15% of them seen just once. Used for diagnoses were clinical symptoms, serum thyroxine and TRAb, thyroid ultrasound and orbital computed tomography. V usage is TRBV4-1 and J usage is TRBJ2-3, with 10 bases that match TRBD2. Sample: blood. The source is a woman aged 55-70 years with Graves' hyperthyroidism. CDR3 residues: CASSQDRLAGEIDTQYF. The CDR3 nucleotides read TGCGCCAGCAGCCAAGATCGGCTAGCGGGAGAGATAGATACGCAGTATTTT.